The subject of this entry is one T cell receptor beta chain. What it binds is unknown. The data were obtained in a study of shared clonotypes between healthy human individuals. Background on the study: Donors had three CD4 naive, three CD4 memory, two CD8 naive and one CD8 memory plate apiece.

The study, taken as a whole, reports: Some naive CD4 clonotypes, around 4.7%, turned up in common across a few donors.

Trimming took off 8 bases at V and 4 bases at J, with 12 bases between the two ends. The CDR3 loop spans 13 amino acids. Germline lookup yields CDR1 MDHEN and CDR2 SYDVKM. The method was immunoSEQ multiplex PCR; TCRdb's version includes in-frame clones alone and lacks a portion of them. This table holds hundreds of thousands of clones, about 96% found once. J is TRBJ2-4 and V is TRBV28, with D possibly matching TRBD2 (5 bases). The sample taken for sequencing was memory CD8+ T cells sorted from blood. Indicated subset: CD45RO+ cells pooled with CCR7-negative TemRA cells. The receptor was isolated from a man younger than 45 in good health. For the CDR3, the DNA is TGTGCCAGCGTTGGCGGGTCGAAAAACATTCAGTACTTC. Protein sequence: CASVGGSKNIQYF.